This passage covers 30 T cell receptor beta chains from one sample sequenced in a study of T-cell memory formation after mild COVID-19. TCRdb reanalysed the 5' RACE reads using MiXCR and keeps one entry per CDR3 protein. The repertoire includes fewer than 450,000 distinct CDR3 sequences, around 24% of them detected once, and 8.8% sits in the top ten. Sequences were obtained from PBMCs or a T cell subset sorted from them (not recorded which). These receptors were obtained from an adult woman who had mild COVID-19 (a few samples of this study predate the infection). Cell type and time point are not known.

This clonotype was seen more than once but under ten times. This chain joins TRBV24-1 and TRBJ2-1; 10 bases agree with TRBD2. This CDR3 has 14 residues. CDR1 and CDR2 from the germline V gene are KGHDR and SFDVKD. After removal of 7 bases from V and 5 bases from J, the junction contained 4 bases not matched to a gene. DNA for the CDR3: TGTGCCACCAGACAAGGACTAGCGGACAATGAGCAGTTCTTC. Translation: CATRQGLADNEQFF.

The rearrangement joins TRBV9 to TRBJ2-1; D might be TRBD2 (6 bases). Germline V lookup: CDR1 SGDLS, CDR2 YYNGEE. The CDR3 extends over 15 amino acids. Trimming left V 0 bases short and J 6 bases short, with 13 bases between. Here the CDR3 DNA reads TGTGCCAGCAGCGTAGTTGGAGGGGCGATCAATGAGCAGTTCTTC. As protein: CASSVVGGAINEQFF.

The J gene is TRBJ2-7, the V gene TRBV12-3 or TRBV12-4; 12 nucleotides match TRBD2. The CDR3 is 15 residues long. The V segment lost 6 bases and the J segment 7 bases; nucleotides outside the gene matches: 10. CDR3 residues: CASSLRLAGVGEQYF. The CDR3 DNA follows: TGTGCCAGCAGCCTAAGACTAGCGGGAGTGGGAGAGCAGTACTTC.

The chain combines TRBV4-1 with TRBJ2-3, with unresolved D. The CDR3 is 16 residues long. The germline V and J ends were trimmed by 4 bases and 3 bases, with 17 bases remaining between them. Per the germline V gene, CDR1 is MGHRA and CDR2 is YSYEKL. The CDR3 DNA reads as TGCGCCAGCAGCCCTCGGGCCACTATGGGAACAGATACGCAGTATTTT. Protein: CASSPRATMGTDTQYF.

CDR3 DNA sequence: TGTGCCAGCAGCTTAGCGCCTCCACTGGGGGGGCGCAGTGGCAATGAGCAGTTCTTC. Its translation is CASSLAPPLGGRSGNEQFF. This chain uses TRBV7-7 with TRBJ2-1; the D gene is possibly TRBD2 (7 bases). V lost 0 bases and J 6 bases, leaving 24 bases between the germline ends. This CDR3 has 19 amino acids. Germline V gene lookup returns CDR1 SSHAT and CDR2 FNYEAQ (reference sequence).

The chain couples TRBV25-1 to TRBJ1-4; the D is unclear. The CDR3 covers 13 residues. In germline, CDR1 is MGHDK, CDR2 SYGVNS. Trimming removed 4 bases at V and 1 base at J, with 4 bases between. The CDR3 reads CASSALTNEKLFF. DNA for the CDR3: TGTGCCAGCAGTGCCTTAACTAATGAAAAACTGTTTTTT.

This clonotype was seen a few times. This chain links TRBV5-1 with TRBJ2-3, with D possibly being TRBD1 (6 bases). The CDR3 extends over 15 amino acids. V was clipped by 4 bases and J by 0 bases, with 12 bases between them. Germline V lookup: CDR1 SGHRS, CDR2 YFSETQ. The CDR3 sequence: CASSTGQGSTDTQYF. CDR3 in DNA: TGCGCCAGCAGCACGGGGCAGGGGAGCACAGATACGCAGTATTTT. Full variable domain (outside the CDR3, taken from reference TRBV5-1 and TRBJ2-3): KAGVTQTPRYLIKTRGQQVTLSCSPISGHRSVSWYQQTPGQGLQFLFEYFSETQRNKGNFPGRFSGRQFSNSRSEMNVSTLELGDSALYLCASSTGQGSTDTQYFGPGTRLTVL.

Here the CDR3 DNA reads TGTGCCAGCAGTGAAGCCCGGACTAGCCTCTACGAGCAGTACTTC. This translates into CASSEARTSLYEQYF. The rearrangement joins TRBV6-1 to TRBJ2-7; the match to TRBD2 covers 8 bases. There are 15 residues in the CDR3. The junction had 4 bases not matched to a gene; V was cut back by 0 bases and J by 3 bases. Germline CDR1 reads MNHNS; CDR2 reads SASEGT.

The V gene is TRBV5-4, the J gene TRBJ1-6; unclear D gene. Trimming took 3 bases from V and 5 from J, leaving 9 bases between them. Germline CDR1 and CDR2: SGHNT and YYREEE (reference sequence). CDR3 length: 14 amino acids. The CDR3 sequence is CASSSGGDNSPLHF. CDR3 nucleotides: TGTGCCAGCAGCTCGGGCGGAGATAATTCACCCCTCCACTTT.

V is TRBV29-1 and J is TRBJ2-1; TRBD2 is a possible D gene (5 bases). In germline, CDR1 is SQVTM, CDR2 ANQGSEA. This CDR3 has 13 residues. The V end was cut by 7 bases, the J end by 10 bases, with 20 bases between. CDR3 in DNA: TGCAGCGGGAGTGGACCCGAGGGAAAGGAGCAGTTCTTC. Encoded protein: CSGSGPEGKEQFF.

The chain recombines TRBV7-9 with TRBJ2-4; weak D call: TRBD1 (6 bases). Trimming pared 1 base from V and 0 bases from J, leaving 10 bases between. Germline loops: CDR1 SEHNR, CDR2 FQNEAQ (reference sequence). The CDR3 has 16 amino acids. This CDR3 is CASSLGGQQAKNIQYF. The DNA of the CDR3 is TGTGCCAGCAGCTTAGGGGGACAACAAGCCAAAAACATTCAGTACTTC.

This clonotype was observed a few times. The CDR3 nucleotides are TGTGCCAGCAGCTTAAATGGGGCCAACGTCCTGACTTTC. Translating gives CASSLNGANVLTF. The V and J genes are TRBV7-3 and TRBJ2-6, with no clear D. The germline CDR1 and CDR2 sequences are SGHTA and FQGTGA. The length of the CDR3 is 13 residues. With 1 base removed from V and 3 bases from J, the gap between germline ends came to 1 base.

The chain has TRBV11-3 and TRBJ2-1; unclear D gene. Trimming pared 5 bases from V and 8 bases from J, leaving 22 bases between. The CDR3 is made up of 16 amino acids. The germline CDR1 and CDR2 sequences are SGHNT and YENEEA. CDR3 in amino acids: CASSPNLRLPGDEQFF. The CDR3 nucleotides are TGTGCCAGCAGCCCAAACCTCCGGCTCCCAGGCGATGAGCAGTTCTTC.

This clonotype was seen a handful of times. The rearrangement uses TRBV20-1 and TRBJ2-7, with 8 bases identical to TRBD1. Germline CDR1 and CDR2: DFQATT and SNEGSKA (reference sequence). The CDR3 extends over 15 amino acids. The V and J ends lost 3 bases and 3 bases, in that order; junction bases with no gene match: 10. The DNA of the CDR3 is TGCAGTGCTAGCCCTGGACAGGGCCTCGGCTACGAGCAGTACTTC. This translates into CSASPGQGLGYEQYF.

The chain couples TRBV30 to TRBJ1-2; D unresolved. V was shortened by 2 bases and J by 3 bases, with 4 bases between the two germline ends. Looked up from germline, CDR1 is GTSNPN and CDR2 is SVGIG (reference sequence). The CDR3 is 11 amino acids. The CDR3 sequence is CAWSSDYGYTF. The DNA of the CDR3 is TGTGCCTGGAGTTCCGACTATGGCTACACCTTC.

The chain joins TRBV6-1 to TRBJ1-3; maybe TRBD1 (6 bases). There are 15 residues in the CDR3. Germline CDR1 MNHNS, CDR2 SASEGT. V gave up 9 bases and J gave up 0 bases, with 15 bases separating them. As DNA, the CDR3 is TGTGCCAGTCGGACACAGGGCGGCTCTGGAAACACCATATATTTT. Protein product: CASRTQGGSGNTIYF.

The rearrangement joins TRBV10-3 to TRBJ2-4; D is perhaps TRBD2 (6 bases). The CDR3 is made up of 17 amino acids. Trimming shortened V by 2 bases and J by 2 bases, and 16 bases separated the two germline ends. CDR1 and CDR2 (germline): ENHRY, SYGVKD. The CDR3 reads CAISESLLGGTKNIQYF. In DNA, the CDR3 is TGTGCCATCAGTGAGAGTTTGTTAGGCGGGACCAAAAACATTCAGTACTTC.

This clonotype was observed many times. The chain links TRBV7-2 to TRBJ2-3; no reliable D call. Germline CDR1 is SGHTA and CDR2 is FQGNSA. The CDR3 length is 15 residues. With 2 bases removed from V and 2 bases from J, the gap between germline ends came to 11 bases. Here the CDR3 reads CASSLQLRSTDTQYF. DNA of the CDR3: TGTGCCAGCAGCTTACAGTTGAGATCCACAGATACGCAGTATTTT.

This clonotype was counted between two and nine times. V is TRBV7-2 and J is TRBJ2-7; maybe TRBD1 (5 bases). Trimming cost V 5 bases and J 7 bases, with 12 bases left between them. CDR1 is SGHTA, CDR2 FQGNSA, per germline. This CDR3 region has 12 residues. In DNA, the CDR3 is TGTGCCAGCAGCCTTACAGGCTTGGAGCAGTACTTC. It is translated as CASSLTGLEQYF.

This clonotype was found a few times. The chain combines TRBV30 with TRBJ2-1; 10 nucleotides agree with TRBD1. The CDR3 has 14 residues. With 5 bases clipped from V and 7 bases from J, the junction kept 8 bases outside the gene matches. Per germline, CDR1 GTSNPN and CDR2 SVGIG (reference sequence). The CDR3 sequence: CAWHPGQGRNEQFF. In nucleotides, the CDR3 is TGTGCCTGGCATCCGGGACAGGGGAGGAATGAGCAGTTCTTC.

The table lists this clonotype with a few counts. The V call is TRBV24-1, the J call TRBJ2-1, with 11 bases matching TRBD2. From germline, CDR1 is KGHDR and CDR2 SFDVKD. J lost 6 bases, V lost 7 bases, and 4 bases had no gene match. The length of the CDR3 is 14 residues. The CDR3 DNA follows: TGTGCCACCAGGCCCGGGACTAGCGGCAATGAGCAGTTCTTC. Its translation: CATRPGTSGNEQFF.

The rearrangement uses TRBV7-8 and TRBJ1-2, with a weak D call TRBD1 (5 bases). V shed 5 bases and J shed 4 bases, with 17 bases lying between them. Germline V CDR1 and CDR2: SGHVS, FQNEAQ. The CDR3 loop spans 15 amino acids. The CDR3 DNA sequence: TGTGCCAGCAGCCCCAACCAGGGAAATTTCTATGGCTACACCTTC. This codes for CASSPNQGNFYGYTF.

The sample holds a few counts of this clonotype. V is TRBV6-2 or TRBV6-3 and J is TRBJ2-1, with 9 bases identical to TRBD2. The CDR3 runs 15 residues. Per the germline V gene, CDR1 is MNHEY and CDR2 is SVGEGT. J lost 6 bases, V lost 6 bases, and 9 bases had no gene match. The DNA of the CDR3 is TGTGCCAGCAGGCCTCCGGGACTAGCTTTCAATGAGCAGTTCTTC. This sequence encodes CASRPPGLAFNEQFF.

This clonotype has a handful of counts. This chain uses TRBV2 with TRBJ2-7; perhaps TRBD1 as D (6 bases). CDR1 is SNHLY, CDR2 FYNNEI, per germline. CDR3 length: 12 amino acids. Trimming removed 8 bases at V and 3 bases at J, with 11 bases between. This CDR3 is CASDRTRYEQYF. The CDR3 region has the DNA TGTGCCAGCGACAGGACCCGCTACGAGCAGTACTTC.

This clonotype came up many times. CDR3 region: CASTISVNYGYTF. Here the CDR3 DNA reads TGTGCCAGCACTATCAGTGTTAACTATGGCTACACCTTC. The rearrangement links TRBV12-3 or TRBV12-4 to TRBJ1-2; no clear D. This CDR3 region has 13 residues. The V end lost 7 bases, the J end lost 1 base, and 10 bases lay between the germline ends.

This clonotype has only a few counts. V and J are TRBV12-3 or TRBV12-4 and TRBJ2-7; 7 nucleotides align to TRBD2. J gave up 5 bases and V 6 bases, and 10 bases lay outside the gene matches. CDR3 length equals 14 residues. The CDR3 here is CASSNRLAANEQYF. The CDR3 nucleotides are TGTGCCAGCAGCAACCGACTAGCAGCAAACGAGCAGTACTTC.

This clonotype was found once. Here the CDR3 reads CASSLQRLAGGLFTDTQYF. The CDR3 DNA reads as TGTGCCAGCAGCCTCCAAAGACTAGCGGGAGGGTTATTCACAGATACGCAGTATTTT. V and J are TRBV27 and TRBJ2-3; 14 nucleotides agree with TRBD2. V trimming: 6 bases; J trimming: 2 bases; junction bases outside the gene matches: 13. This CDR3 has 19 amino acids. The germline gives CDR1 MNHEY, CDR2 SMNVEV (reference sequence).

The gene calls are TRBV27 and TRBJ2-2; possible D gene TRBD1, 5 bases. Germline V gene data show CDR1 as MNHEY and CDR2 as SMNVEV (reference sequence). This CDR3 has 17 amino acids. The V end lost 9 bases, the J end lost 0 bases, and 20 bases lay between the germline ends. DNA for the CDR3: TGTGCCAGGATACAGGAGACGGATACCTCGAACACCGGGGAGCTGTTTTTT. Encoded protein: CARIQETDTSNTGELFF.

This clonotype has a handful of counts. The V call is TRBV7-2, the J call TRBJ2-7, with 7 bases matching TRBD2. Germline CDR1 SGHTA, CDR2 FQGNSA. CDR3 length equals 15 residues. With 5 bases clipped from V and 6 bases from J, the junction kept 13 bases outside the gene matches. The CDR3 is CASSRLPSTSSEQYF. CDR3 coding DNA: TGTGCCAGCAGCCGCCTACCTTCGACTAGCTCCGAGCAGTACTTC.

The V gene is TRBV24-1, the J gene TRBJ1-2; D may be TRBD1 (6 bases). This CDR3 spans 12 amino acids. V was clipped by 7 bases and J by 8 bases, with 13 bases between them. CDR1 is KGHDR, CDR2 SFDVKD, per germline. In DNA form, the CDR3 reads TGTGCCACCAGAGGGGGGGCTGGAGGCTACACCTTC. This encodes CATRGGAGGYTF.